The rows below give T cell receptor beta chains drawn from one sample of a study of blood T cells in healthy people across ages. One entry per CDR3 protein results from TCRdb running MiXCR on the 5' RACE reads. The data hold about 1 million distinct CDR3 sequences, with around 43% observed a single time. Sequencing was done on a sample of blood. These receptors originate from a woman aged 55-69 years in good health. Both conserved end residues are part of each CDR3. The order of the fields is J gene, clone size, CDR3 length, D gene, V gene, CDR3 DNA, CDR3 protein. A D gene is named only where the DNA matches it firmly. Size is stated for part of the rows, as once, few or many counts, or as a class when the clone is expanded.

>TRBJ2-7|-|15|-|TRBV9
TGTGCCAGCAGCGTAGGGGGGGTGAGTTCCTACGAGCAGTACTTC
CASSVGGVSSYEQYF
>TRBJ2-7|few|16|TRBD1|TRBV6-5
TGTGCCAGCAGTTACTCGGGACAGGAATTTCCCTACGAGCAGTACTTC
CASSYSGQEFPYEQYF
>TRBJ2-7|-|19|TRBD2|TRBV11-3
TGTGCCAGCAGCTTTAGCCCCCCCCGTGGGGCGGGAGAGACCTACGAGCAGTACTTC
CASSFSPPRGAGETYEQYF
>TRBJ2-7|few|13|TRBD2|TRBV7-3
TGTGCCAGCAGCTTAAATCGGGAGGGCGAGCAGTACTTC
CASSLNREGEQYF
>TRBJ2-5|-|12|TRBD1|TRBV2
TGTGCCACCACCGGGACAGAAGAGACCCAGTACTTC
CATTGTEETQYF
>TRBJ2-5|few|13|TRBD2|TRBV20-1
TGCAGTGCTAGCGGGAGGGCAGATGAGACCCAGTACTTC
CSASGRADETQYF
>TRBJ2-3|few|14|TRBD2|TRBV4-1
TGCGCCAGCACAAGCGGGGGGGCGGGAGATACGCAGTATTTT
CASTSGGAGDTQYF
>TRBJ2-5|few|16|TRBD1|TRBV4-1
TGCGCCAGCAGTCCGACCGGGACAGGGGGCCTTGAGACCCAGTACTTC
CASSPTGTGGLETQYF
>TRBJ2-7|few|15|-|TRBV5-5
TGTGCCAGCAGCTTGGCCTTCGGAGCGGCCTACGAGCAGTACTTC
CASSLAFGAAYEQYF
>TRBJ2-5|-|12|-|TRBV7-9
TGTGCCAGCAGCTTATTCGCGGGTGAGCAGTACTTC
CASSLFAGEQYF
>TRBJ2-7|-|13|TRBD1|TRBV18
TGTGCCAGCTACGGGACAGGGGGCTACGAGCAGTACTTC
CASYGTGGYEQYF